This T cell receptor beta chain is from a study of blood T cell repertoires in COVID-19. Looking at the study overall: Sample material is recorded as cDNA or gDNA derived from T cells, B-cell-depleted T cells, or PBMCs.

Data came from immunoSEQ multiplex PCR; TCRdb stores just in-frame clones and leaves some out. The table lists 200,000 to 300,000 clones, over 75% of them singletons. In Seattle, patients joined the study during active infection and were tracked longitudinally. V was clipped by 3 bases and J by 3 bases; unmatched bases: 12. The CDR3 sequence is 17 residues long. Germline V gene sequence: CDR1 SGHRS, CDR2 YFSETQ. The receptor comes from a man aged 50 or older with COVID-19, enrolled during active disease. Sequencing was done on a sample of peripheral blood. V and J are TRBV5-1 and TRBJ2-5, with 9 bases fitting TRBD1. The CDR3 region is CASSSGQGEIFEETQYF. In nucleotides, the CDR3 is TGCGCCAGCAGCTCGGGACAGGGAGAGATTTTCGAAGAGACCCAGTACTTC.